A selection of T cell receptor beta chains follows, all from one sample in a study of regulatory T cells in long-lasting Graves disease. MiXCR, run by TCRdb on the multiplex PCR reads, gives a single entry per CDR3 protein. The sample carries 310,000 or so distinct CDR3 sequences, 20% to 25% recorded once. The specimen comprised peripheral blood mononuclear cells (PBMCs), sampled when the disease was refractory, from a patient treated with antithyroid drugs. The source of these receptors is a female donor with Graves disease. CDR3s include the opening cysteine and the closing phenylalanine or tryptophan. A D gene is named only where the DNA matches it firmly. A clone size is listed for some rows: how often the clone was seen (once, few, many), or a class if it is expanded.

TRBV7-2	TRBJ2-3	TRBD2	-	TGTGCCAGCAGCCGCGGACTAGCGGTCACAGATACGCAGTATTTT	CASSRGLAVTDTQYF
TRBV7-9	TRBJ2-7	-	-	TGTGCCAGCAGCCCAGTCGGGACCAACTACGAGCAGTACTTC	CASSPVGTNYEQYF
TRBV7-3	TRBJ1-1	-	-	TGTGCCAGCAGCTTAATGGGCTCCGACACTGAAGCTTTCTTT	CASSLMGSDTEAFF
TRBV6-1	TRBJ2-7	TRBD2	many	TGTGCCAACAGCCATGGACTAGCGCACTACGAGCAGTACTTC	CANSHGLAHYEQYF
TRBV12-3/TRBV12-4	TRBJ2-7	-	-	TGTGCCAGCAGTGACAGGCGGTTCTCCTACGAGCAGTACTTC	CASSDRRFSYEQYF
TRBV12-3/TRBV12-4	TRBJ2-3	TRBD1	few	TGTGCCAGCAGTCAGGGACAGGGGGCGCAAATAACAGATACGCAGTATTTT	CASSQGQGAQITDTQYF
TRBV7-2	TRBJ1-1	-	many	TGTGCCAGCAGCGACGGACGGTTTAGCTCCAAGGCGGCTTTCTTT	CASSDGRFSSKAAFF
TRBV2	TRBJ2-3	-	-	TGTGCCAGCAGTGCTAGAGAAACCACAGATACGCAGTATTTT	CASSARETTDTQYF
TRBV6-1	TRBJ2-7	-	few	TGTGCCAGCAGTGTAGGGTTCGGCTACGAGCAGTACTTC	CASSVGFGYEQYF
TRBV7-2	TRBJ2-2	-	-	TGTGCCAGCAGCTTAGTGGCCACTAACACCGGGGAGCTGTTTTTT	CASSLVATNTGELFF
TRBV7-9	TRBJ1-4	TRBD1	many	TGTGCCAGCAGCCACAGGGGGCGCGGTGACCGAGAAAAACTGTTTTTT	CASSHRGRGDREKLFF
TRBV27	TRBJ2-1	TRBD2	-	TGTGCCAGCTCTCCACTAGCGAGCTCCTACAATGAGCAGTTCTTC	CASSPLASSYNEQFF
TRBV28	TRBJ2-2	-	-	TGTGCCAGCAGATCCGGGACCGGGGAGCTGTTTTTT	CASRSGTGELFF